These T cell receptor beta chains were read from a single sample in a study of graft-versus-host responses after intestinal transplantation. Libraries were prepared by immunoSEQ multiplex PCR; TCRdb keeps only in-frame clonotypes and omits some of them. The sample lists over 80,000 clones, 90% to 95% occurring once. These receptors are not linked to any known antigen. The starting material was unstimulated CD4+ T cells sorted from spleen or lymph node cells, obtained before transplant. These receptors came from a human donor who was the organ donor for an intestinal transplant. The CDR3 runs from the conserved cysteine through the conserved F or W. D genes are given only for firm matches. Only some rows state a clone size, as once, few, many or a class for expanded clones.

D gene	V gene	J gene	clone size	CDR3 protein	CDR3 DNA
TRBD1	TRBV5-1	TRBJ1-5	-	CASSSGTGNQPQHF	TGCGCCAGCAGTTCCGGGACAGGCAATCAGCCCCAGCATTTT
TRBD1	TRBV4-3	TRBJ1-1	-	CASSQFSGQFNTEAFF	TGCGCCAGCAGCCAGTTCTCGGGACAGTTCAACACTGAAGCTTTCTTT
TRBD2	TRBV18	TRBJ2-7	-	CASSPLPGGDEQYF	TGTGCCAGCTCACCACTTCCGGGAGGGGACGAGCAGTACTTC
-	TRBV15	TRBJ2-7	-	CATSRGSGSEQYF	TGTGCCACCAGCAGAGGCTCAGGGTCCGAGCAGTACTTC
-	TRBV5-6	TRBJ1-5	-	CASSLQGLGQPQHF	TGTGCCAGCAGCTTGCAGGGCTTGGGTCAGCCCCAGCATTTT
TRBD1	TRBV15	TRBJ2-1	-	CATSRGRDSSFYNEQFF	TGTGCCACCAGCAGAGGTCGGGACAGCAGTTTCTACAATGAGCAGTTCTTC
-	TRBV19	TRBJ1-2	-	CASRWGTNYGYTF	TGTGCCAGTAGATGGGGCACCAACTATGGCTACACCTTC
TRBD1	TRBV30	TRBJ1-3	-	CAWSVLRGSGNTIYF	TGTGCCTGGAGTGTACTCAGGGGGTCAGGAAACACCATATATTTT
-	TRBV7-3	TRBJ2-3	-	CASSLGGRTDTQYF	TGTGCCAGCAGCTTAGGAGGGCGCACAGATACGCAGTATTTT
TRBD1	TRBV28	TRBJ2-6	-	CASGITGGAGANVLTF	TGTGCCAGCGGCATTACAGGGGGCGCTGGGGCCAACGTCCTGACTTTC
TRBD1	TRBV28	TRBJ2-7	-	CARHLQGAYEQYF	TGTGCCAGGCACCTTCAGGGGGCCTACGAGCAGTACTTC
TRBD1	TRBV23-1	TRBJ1-5	-	CASSQRGQGPCYSNQPQHF	TGCGCCAGCAGTCAGAGGGGGCAGGGGCCCTGTTATAGCAATCAGCCCCAGCATTTT
TRBD1	TRBV30	TRBJ1-2	-	CAWSVQGIGGYTF	TGTGCCTGGAGTGTACAGGGGATTGGCGGCTACACCTTC
-	TRBV2	TRBJ2-7	-	CASRIQGPEQYF	TGTGCCAGCAGAATACAGGGCCCCGAGCAGTACTTC
TRBD1	TRBV7-6	TRBJ2-7	-	CASSLSTGKPYEQYF	TGTGCCAGCAGCCTGTCGACAGGGAAGCCCTACGAGCAGTACTTC
-	TRBV30	TRBJ2-7	-	CAWSGHGGMYEQYF	TGTGCCTGGAGTGGCCATGGGGGCATGTACGAGCAGTACTTC
TRBD1	TRBV7-9	TRBJ2-3	-	CASSFTGTGVGTQYF	TGTGCCAGCAGCTTTACCGGGACAGGGGTCGGTACGCAGTATTTT
TRBD2	TRBV10-2	TRBJ2-5	-	CASRPGRGAEGTQYF	TGCGCCAGCCGACCCGGGAGGGGGGCGGAGGGGACCCAGTACTTC
TRBD1	TRBV27	TRBJ1-1	-	CASRVRTGVMNTEAFF	TGTGCCAGCAGGGTACGGACAGGGGTTATGAACACTGAAGCTTTCTTT
TRBD1	TRBV28	TRBJ1-5	once	CASSLPDRVGQPQHF	TGTGCCAGCAGTTTACCGGACAGGGTGGGCCAGCCCCAGCATTTT
-	TRBV5-6	TRBJ1-2	once	CASSPGARAVGYTF	TGTGCCAGCAGCCCAGGGGCCAGGGCGGTAGGCTACACCTTC
-	TRBV10-1	TRBJ1-3	-	CASSEGGGSGNTIYF	TGCGCCAGCAGTGAGGGGGGGGGATCTGGAAACACCATATATTTT
-	TRBV9	TRBJ1-2	-	CASSVGGNYGYTF	TGTGCCAGCAGCGTTGGGGGCAACTATGGCTACACCTTC
TRBD1	TRBV4-2	TRBJ2-3	-	CASSATGGGSTDTQYF	TGTGCCAGCAGCGCAACAGGGGGCGGTAGCACAGATACGCAGTATTTT
TRBD1	TRBV27	TRBJ1-2	-	CASKDRIYGYTF	TGTGCCAGTAAGGACAGGATCTATGGCTACACCTTC